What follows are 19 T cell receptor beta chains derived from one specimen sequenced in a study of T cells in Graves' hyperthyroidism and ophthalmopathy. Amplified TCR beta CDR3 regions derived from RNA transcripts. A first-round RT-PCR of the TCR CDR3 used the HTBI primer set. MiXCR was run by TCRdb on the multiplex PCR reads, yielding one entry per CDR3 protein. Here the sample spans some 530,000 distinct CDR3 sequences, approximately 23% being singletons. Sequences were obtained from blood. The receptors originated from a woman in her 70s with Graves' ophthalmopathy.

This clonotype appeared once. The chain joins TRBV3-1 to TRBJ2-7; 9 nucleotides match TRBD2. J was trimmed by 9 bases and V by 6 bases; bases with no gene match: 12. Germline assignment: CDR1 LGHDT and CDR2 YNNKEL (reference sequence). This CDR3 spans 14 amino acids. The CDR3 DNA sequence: TGTGCCAGCAGACTCCAGACTAGCGGTCTTGGGCAGTACTTC. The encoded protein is CASRLQTSGLGQYF.

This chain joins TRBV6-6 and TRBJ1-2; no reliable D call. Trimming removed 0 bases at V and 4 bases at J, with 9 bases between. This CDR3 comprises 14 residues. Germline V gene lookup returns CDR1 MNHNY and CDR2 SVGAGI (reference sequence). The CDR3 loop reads CASSYSTSIYGYTF. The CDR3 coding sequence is TGTGCCAGCAGTTACTCGACTAGTATCTATGGCTACACCTTC.

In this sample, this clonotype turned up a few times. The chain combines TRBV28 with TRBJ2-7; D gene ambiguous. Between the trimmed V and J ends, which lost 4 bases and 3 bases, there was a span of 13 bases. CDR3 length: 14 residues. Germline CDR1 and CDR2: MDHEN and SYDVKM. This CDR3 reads CASSSTVIYYEQYF. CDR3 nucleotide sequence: TGTGCCAGCAGTTCCACTGTCATCTACTACGAGCAGTACTTC.

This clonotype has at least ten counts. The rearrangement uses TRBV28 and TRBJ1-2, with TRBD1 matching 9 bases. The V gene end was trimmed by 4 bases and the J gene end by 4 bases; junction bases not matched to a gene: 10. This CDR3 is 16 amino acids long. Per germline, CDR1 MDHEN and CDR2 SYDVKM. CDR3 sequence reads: CASSSSGTGFFYGYTF. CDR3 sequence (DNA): TGTGCCAGCAGTTCCTCCGGGACAGGGTTCTTCTATGGCTACACCTTC.

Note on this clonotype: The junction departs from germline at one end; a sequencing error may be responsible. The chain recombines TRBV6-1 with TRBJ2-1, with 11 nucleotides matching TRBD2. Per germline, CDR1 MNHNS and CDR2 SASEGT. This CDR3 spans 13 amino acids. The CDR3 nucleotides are TGTACCAGCAATAGCGGGAGGGCCAATGAGCAGTTCTTC. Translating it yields CTSNSGRANEQFF.

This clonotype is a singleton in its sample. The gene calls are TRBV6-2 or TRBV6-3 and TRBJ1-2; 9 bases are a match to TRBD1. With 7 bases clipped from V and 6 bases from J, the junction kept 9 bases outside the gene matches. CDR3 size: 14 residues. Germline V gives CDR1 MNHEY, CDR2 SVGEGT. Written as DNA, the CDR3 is TGTGCCAGCAATGACCGGGACAGGGACCATGGCTACACCTTC. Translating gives CASNDRDRDHGYTF.

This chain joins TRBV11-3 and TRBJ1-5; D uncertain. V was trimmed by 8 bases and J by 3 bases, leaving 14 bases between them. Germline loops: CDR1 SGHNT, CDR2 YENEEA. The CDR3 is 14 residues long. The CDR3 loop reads CASRTRAVNQPQHF. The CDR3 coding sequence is TGTGCCAGCCGAACCCGGGCAGTCAATCAGCCCCAGCATTTT.

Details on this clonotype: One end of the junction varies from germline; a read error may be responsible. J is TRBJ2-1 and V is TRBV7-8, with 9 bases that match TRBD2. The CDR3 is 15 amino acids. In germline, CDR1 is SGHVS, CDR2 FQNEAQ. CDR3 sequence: CASSSSGTSYNERFF. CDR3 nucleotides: TGTGCCAGCAGCTCTAGCGGGACCAGCTACAATGAGCGGTTCTTC.

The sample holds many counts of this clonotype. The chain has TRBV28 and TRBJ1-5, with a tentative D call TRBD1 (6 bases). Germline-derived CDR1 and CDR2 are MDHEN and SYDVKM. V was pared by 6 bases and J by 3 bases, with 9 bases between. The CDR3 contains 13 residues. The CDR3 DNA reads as TGTGCCAGCAGGGGGGGACACAATCAGCCCCAGCATTTT. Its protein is CASRGGHNQPQHF.

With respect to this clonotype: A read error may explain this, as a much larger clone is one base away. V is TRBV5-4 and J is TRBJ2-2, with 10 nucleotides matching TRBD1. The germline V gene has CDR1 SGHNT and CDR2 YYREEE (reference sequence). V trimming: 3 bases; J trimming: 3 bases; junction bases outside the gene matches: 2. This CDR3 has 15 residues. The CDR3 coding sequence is TGTGCCAGCAGCTCCGGGACAGGGGACACCGGGGAGCTGTTTTTT. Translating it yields CASSSGTGDTGELFF.

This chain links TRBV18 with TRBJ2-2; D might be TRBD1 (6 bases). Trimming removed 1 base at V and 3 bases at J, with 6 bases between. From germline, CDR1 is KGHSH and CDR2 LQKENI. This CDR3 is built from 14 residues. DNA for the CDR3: TGTGCCAGCTCACCACGGACAGACACCGGGGAGCTGTTTTTT. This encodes CASSPRTDTGELFF.

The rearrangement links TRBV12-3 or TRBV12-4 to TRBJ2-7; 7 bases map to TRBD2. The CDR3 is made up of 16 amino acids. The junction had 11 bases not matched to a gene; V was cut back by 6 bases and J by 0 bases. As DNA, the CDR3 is TGTGCCAGCAGCCCGGGACTACTCCTAACCTCCTACGAGCAGTACTTC. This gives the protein CASSPGLLLTSYEQYF.

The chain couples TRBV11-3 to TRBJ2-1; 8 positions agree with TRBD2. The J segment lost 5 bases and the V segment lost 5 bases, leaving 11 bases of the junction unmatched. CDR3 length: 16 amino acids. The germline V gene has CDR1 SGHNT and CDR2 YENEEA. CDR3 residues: CASSPSRLALNNEQFF. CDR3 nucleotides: TGTGCCAGCAGCCCCTCCCGACTAGCGCTAAACAATGAGCAGTTCTTC.

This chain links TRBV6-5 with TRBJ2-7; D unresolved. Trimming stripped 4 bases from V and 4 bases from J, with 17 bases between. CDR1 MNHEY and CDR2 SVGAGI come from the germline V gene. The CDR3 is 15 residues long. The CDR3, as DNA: TGTGCCAGCAGTTCTGGCGGAGATCCTAGGTACGAGCAGTACTTC. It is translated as CASSSGGDPRYEQYF.

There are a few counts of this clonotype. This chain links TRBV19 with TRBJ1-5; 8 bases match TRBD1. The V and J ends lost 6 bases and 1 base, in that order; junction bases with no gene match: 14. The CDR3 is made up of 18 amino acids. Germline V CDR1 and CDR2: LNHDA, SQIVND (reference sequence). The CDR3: CASRGGQVWLRSNQPQHF. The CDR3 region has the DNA TGTGCCAGTAGAGGGGGACAGGTGTGGCTAAGGAGCAATCAGCCCCAGCATTTT.

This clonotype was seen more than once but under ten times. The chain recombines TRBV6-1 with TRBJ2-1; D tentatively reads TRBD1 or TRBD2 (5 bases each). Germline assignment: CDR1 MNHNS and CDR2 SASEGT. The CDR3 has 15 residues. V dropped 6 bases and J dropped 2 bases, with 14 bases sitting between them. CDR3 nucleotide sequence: TGTGCCAGCAGCCCGTTGGGGGAAGCCTACAATGAGCAGTTCTTC. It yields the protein CASSPLGEAYNEQFF.

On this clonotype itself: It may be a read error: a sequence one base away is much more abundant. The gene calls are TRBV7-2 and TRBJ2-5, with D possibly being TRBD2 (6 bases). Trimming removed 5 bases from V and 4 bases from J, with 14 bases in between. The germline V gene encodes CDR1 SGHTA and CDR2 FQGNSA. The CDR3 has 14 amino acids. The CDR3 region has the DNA TGTGCCAGCAGCCTGGCGGGGCCATCAGAGACCCAGTACTTC. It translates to CASSLAGPSETQYF.

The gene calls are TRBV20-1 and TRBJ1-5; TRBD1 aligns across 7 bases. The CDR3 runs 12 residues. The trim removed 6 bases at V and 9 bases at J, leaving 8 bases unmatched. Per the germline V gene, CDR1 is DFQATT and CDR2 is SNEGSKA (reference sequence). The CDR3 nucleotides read TGCAGTGCACCGACAGGGAGGGGGCCCCAGCATTTT. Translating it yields CSAPTGRGPQHF.

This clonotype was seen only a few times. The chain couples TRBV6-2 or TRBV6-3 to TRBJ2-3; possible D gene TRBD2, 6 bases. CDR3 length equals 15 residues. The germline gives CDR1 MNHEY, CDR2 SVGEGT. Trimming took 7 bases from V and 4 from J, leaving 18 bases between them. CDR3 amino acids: CASKIQRAGADTQYF. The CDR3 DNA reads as TGTGCCAGCAAGATCCAACGAGCGGGTGCAGATACGCAGTATTTT.